The clone carrying this T cell receptor (beta chain) was seen just once. The target antigen is unknown. The data originate from a study of OX40 agonist ivuxolimab in advanced cancers. For the study at large: While on treatment, patients had intravenous ivuxolimab at 0.01 to 10 mg/kg every 2 weeks.

Method: immunoSEQ multiplex PCR; TCRdb's copy keeps in-frame clones and lacks some. The sample contains around 46,000 clones, around 77% of which appear only once. The study's findings and limits: CD8+ T cells (on average) carried more expanded clones than CD4+ T cells.

Autoimmune disease history or systemic immunosuppression meant exclusion. The receptor's source is an adult with an advanced solid tumor such as melanoma, head and neck, liver or kidney cancer. Specimen: CD4+ or CD8+ T cells sorted from blood, collected in a trial of the OX40 agonist ivuxolimab.

In DNA form, the CDR3 reads TGCAGCGTTGGGCAGGGAGATCAGCCCCAGCATTTT. Translation gives CSVGQGDQPQHF. The chain joins TRBV29-1 to TRBJ1-5; tentative D call: TRBD1 (5 bases). The germline CDR1 and CDR2 sequences are SQVTM and ANQGSEA. V was shortened by 4 bases and J by 5 bases, with 9 bases between the two germline ends. This CDR3 is 12 amino acids long.